The 3 T cell receptor beta chains below come from one sample, sequenced in a study of T cell changes during pregnancy in multiple sclerosis. Produced via immunoSEQ multiplex PCR; TCRdb's table is partial and in-frame only. This sample carries under 85,000 clones, about 95% of them seen once, and the ten largest clones take 0.58%. The sample here was peripheral blood, taken in the third trimester of pregnancy. Receptor source: a female donor with multiple sclerosis, enrolled in a pregnancy study.

V is TRBV7-6 and J is TRBJ1-2, with D unresolved. This CDR3 is built from 12 residues. V lost 5 bases, J lost 4 bases, and 8 bases lay in between. In germline, CDR1 is SGHVS, CDR2 FNYEAQ. CDR3 coding DNA: TGTGCCAGCAGCCTCAACAGCTATGGCTACACCTTC. Its protein is CASSLNSYGYTF. The complete variable domain, with remaining parts taken from reference TRBV7-6 and TRBJ1-2, reads GAGVSQSPRYKVTKRGQDVALRCDPISGHVSLYWYRQALGQGPEFLTYFNYEAQQDKSGLPNDRFSAERPEGSISTLTIQRTEQRDSAMYRCASSLNSYGYTFGSGTRLTVV.

V is TRBV7-2 and J is TRBJ2-3; 8 positions agree with TRBD2. J gave up 4 bases and V 3 bases, and 6 bases lay outside the gene matches. Germline assignment: CDR1 SGHTA and CDR2 FQGNSA. This CDR3 contains 15 residues. The chain's CDR3 is CASSFGSGGSDTQYF. CDR3 nucleotide sequence: TGTGCCAGCAGCTTTGGATCGGGGGGGTCAGATACGCAGTATTTT.

This clone was observed a single time. The CDR3, as DNA: TGCGCCAGCAGCTTCGACAGGGTCGACACCGGGGAGCTGTTTTTT. This translates into CASSFDRVDTGELFF. The rearrangement links TRBV5-1 to TRBJ2-2; 7 nucleotides agree with TRBD1. The CDR3 contains 15 residues. The germline gives CDR1 SGHRS, CDR2 YFSETQ. Trimming removed 2 bases from V and 3 bases from J; junction bases left unmatched: 4.